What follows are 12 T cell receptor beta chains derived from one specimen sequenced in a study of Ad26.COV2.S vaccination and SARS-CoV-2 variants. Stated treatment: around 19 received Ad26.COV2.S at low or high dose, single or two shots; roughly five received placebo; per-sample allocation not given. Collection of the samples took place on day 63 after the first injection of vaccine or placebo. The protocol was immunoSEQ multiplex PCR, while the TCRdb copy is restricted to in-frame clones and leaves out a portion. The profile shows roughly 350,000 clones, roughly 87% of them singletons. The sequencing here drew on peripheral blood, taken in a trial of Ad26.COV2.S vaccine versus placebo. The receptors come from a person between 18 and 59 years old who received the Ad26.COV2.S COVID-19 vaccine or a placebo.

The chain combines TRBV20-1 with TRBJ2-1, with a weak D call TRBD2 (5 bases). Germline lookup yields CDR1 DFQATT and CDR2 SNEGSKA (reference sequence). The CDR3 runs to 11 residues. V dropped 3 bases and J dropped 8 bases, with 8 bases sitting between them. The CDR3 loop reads CSARAGDEQFF. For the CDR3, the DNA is TGCAGTGCTAGGGCCGGGGATGAGCAGTTCTTC.

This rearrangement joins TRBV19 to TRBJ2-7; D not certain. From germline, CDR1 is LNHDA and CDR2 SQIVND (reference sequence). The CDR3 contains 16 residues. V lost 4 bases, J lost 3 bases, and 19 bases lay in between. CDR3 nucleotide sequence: TGTGCCAGTAGTAACCCCAGGACCGGAATAAACTACGAGCAGTACTTC. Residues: CASSNPRTGINYEQYF. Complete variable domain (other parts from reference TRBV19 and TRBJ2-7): DGGITQSPKYLFRKEGQNVTLSCEQNLNHDAMYWYRQDPGQGLRLIYYSQIVNDFQKGDIAEGYSVSREKKESFPLTVTSAQKNPTAFYLCASSNPRTGINYEQYFGPGTRLTVT.

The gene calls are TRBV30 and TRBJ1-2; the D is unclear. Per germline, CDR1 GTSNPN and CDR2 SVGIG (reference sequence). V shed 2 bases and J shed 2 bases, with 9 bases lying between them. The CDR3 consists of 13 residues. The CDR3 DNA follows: TGTGCCTGGAGTTGGGCGGAAAACTATGGCTACACCTTC. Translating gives CAWSWAENYGYTF.

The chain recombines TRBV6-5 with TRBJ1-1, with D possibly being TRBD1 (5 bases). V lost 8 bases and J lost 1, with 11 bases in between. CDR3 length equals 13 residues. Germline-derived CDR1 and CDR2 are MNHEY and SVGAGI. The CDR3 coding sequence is TGTGCCAGCCGGACATTACAGAACACTGAAGCTTTCTTT. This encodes CASRTLQNTEAFF.

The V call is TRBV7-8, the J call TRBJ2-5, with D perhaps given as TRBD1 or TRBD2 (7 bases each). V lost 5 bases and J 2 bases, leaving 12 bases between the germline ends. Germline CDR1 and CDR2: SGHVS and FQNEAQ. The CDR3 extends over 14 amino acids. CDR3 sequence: CASSAGGGQETQYF. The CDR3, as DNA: TGTGCCAGCAGCGCAGGGGGGGGGCAAGAGACCCAGTACTTC.

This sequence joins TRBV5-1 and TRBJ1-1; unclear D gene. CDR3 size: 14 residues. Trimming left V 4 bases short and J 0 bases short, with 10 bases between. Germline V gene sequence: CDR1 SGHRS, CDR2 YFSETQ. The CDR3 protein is CASSPGSMNTEAFF. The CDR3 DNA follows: TGCGCCAGCAGCCCAGGTTCCATGAACACTGAAGCTTTCTTT.

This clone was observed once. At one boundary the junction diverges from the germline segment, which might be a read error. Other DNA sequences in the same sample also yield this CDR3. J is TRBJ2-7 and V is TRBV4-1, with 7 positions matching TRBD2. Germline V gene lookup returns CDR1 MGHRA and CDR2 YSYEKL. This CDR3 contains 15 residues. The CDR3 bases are TGCGCCAGCAGCCAAGATGAAGCGGGGTTCTACGAGCAATACTTC. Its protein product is CASSQDEAGFYEQYF.

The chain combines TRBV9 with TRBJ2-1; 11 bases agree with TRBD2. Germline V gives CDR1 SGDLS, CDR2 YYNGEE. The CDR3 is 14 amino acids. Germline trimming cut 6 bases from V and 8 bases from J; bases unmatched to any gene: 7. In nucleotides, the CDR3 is TGTGCCAGCACCACTAGCGGGGGCGTGGATGAGCAGTTCTTC. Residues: CASTTSGGVDEQFF.

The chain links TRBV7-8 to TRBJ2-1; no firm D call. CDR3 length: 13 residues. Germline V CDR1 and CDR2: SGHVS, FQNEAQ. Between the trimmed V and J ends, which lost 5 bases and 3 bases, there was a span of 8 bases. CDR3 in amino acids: CASSPIGYNEQFF. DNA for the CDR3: TGTGCCAGCAGCCCCATAGGCTACAATGAGCAGTTCTTC. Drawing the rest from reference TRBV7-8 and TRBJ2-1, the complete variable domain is GAGVSQSPRYKVAKRGQDVALRCDPISGHVSLFWYQQALGQGPEFLTYFQNEAQLDKSGLPSDRFFAERPEGSVSTLKIQRTQQEDSAVYLCASSPIGYNEQFFGPGTRLTVL.

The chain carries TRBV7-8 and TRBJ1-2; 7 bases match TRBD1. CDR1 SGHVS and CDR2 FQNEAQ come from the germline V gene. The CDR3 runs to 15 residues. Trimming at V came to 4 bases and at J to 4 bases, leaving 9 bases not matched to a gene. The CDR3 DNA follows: TGTGCCAGCAGCTCGTCACAGGGGACCCGCTATGGCTACACCTTC. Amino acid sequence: CASSSSQGTRYGYTF.

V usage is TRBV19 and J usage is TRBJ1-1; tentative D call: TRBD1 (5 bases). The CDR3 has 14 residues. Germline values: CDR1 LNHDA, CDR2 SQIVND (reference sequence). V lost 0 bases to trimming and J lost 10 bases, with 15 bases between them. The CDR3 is CASSIELEGLPAFF. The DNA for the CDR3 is TGTGCCAGTAGTATAGAACTCGAGGGGCTCCCAGCTTTCTTT.

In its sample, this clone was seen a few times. The CDR3 DNA reads as TGTGCCAGCAGCTTGGACAGTCCGTCGTATTCACCCCTCCACTTT. Translated: CASSLDSPSYSPLHF. The chain has TRBV5-6 and TRBJ1-6; D call uncertain. Looked up from germline, CDR1 is SGHDT and CDR2 is YYEEEE. This CDR3 has 15 residues. V was shortened by 0 bases and J by 8 bases, with 12 bases between the two germline ends.